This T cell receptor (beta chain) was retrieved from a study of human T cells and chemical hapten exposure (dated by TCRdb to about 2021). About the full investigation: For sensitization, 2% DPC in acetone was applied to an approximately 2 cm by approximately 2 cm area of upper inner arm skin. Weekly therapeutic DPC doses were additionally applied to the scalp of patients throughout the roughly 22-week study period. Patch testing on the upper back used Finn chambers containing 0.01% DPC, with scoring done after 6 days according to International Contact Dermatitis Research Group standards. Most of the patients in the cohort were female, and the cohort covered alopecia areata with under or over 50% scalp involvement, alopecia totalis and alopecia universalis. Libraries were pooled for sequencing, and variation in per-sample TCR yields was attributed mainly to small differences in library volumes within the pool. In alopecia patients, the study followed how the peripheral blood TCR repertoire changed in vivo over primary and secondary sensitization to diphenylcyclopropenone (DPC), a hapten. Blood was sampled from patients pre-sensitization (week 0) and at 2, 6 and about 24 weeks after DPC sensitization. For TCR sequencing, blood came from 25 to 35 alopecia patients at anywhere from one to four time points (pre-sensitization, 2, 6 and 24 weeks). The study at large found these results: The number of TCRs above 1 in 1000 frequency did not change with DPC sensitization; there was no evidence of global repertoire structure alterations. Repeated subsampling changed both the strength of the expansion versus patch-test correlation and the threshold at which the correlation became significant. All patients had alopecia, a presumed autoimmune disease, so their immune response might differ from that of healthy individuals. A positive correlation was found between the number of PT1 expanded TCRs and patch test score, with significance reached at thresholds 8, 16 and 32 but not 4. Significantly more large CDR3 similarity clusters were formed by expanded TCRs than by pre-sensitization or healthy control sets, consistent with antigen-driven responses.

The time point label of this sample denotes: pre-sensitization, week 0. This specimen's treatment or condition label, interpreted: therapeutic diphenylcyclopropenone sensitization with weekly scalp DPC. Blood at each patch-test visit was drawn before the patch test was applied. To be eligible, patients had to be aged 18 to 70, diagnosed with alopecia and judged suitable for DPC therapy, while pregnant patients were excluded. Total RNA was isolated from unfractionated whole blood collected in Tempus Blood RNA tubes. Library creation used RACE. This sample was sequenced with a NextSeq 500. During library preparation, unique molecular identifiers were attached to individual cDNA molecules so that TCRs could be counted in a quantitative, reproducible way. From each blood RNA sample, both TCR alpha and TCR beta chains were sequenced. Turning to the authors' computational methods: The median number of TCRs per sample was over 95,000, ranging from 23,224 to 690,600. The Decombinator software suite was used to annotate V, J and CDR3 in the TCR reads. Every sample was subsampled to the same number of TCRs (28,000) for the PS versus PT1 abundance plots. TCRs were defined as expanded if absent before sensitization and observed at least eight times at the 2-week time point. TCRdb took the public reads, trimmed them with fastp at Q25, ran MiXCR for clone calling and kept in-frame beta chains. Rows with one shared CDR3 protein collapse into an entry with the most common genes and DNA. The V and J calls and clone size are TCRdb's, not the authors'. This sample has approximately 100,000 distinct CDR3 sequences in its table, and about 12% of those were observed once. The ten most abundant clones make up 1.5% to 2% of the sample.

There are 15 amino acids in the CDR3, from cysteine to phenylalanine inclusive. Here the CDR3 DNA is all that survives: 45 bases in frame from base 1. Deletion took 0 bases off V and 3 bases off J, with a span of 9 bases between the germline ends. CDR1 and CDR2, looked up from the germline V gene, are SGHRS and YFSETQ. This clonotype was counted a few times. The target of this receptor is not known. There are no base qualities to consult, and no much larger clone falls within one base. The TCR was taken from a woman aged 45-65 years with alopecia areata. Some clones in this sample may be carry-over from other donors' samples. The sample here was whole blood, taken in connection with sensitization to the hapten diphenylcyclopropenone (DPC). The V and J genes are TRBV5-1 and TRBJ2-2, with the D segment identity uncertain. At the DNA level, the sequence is TGCGCCAGCAGCTTGGTGGGTCTTGACACCGGGGAGCTGTTTTTT. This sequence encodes CASSLVGLDTGELFF.